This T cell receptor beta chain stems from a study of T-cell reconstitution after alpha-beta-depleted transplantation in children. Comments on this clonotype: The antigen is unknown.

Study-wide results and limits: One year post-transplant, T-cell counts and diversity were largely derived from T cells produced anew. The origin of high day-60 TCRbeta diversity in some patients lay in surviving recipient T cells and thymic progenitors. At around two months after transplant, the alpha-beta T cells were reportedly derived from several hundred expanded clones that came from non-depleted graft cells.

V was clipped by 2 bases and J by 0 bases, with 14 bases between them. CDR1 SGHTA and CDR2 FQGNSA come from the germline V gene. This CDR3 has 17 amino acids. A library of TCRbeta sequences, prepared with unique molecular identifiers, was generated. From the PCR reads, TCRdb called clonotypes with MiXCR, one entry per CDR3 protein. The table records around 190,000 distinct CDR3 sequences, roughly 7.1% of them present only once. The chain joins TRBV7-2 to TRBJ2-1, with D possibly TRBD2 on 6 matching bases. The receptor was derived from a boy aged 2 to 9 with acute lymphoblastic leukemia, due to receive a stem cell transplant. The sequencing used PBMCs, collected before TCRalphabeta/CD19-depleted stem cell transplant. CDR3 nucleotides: TGTGCCAGCAGCTTACAGGCGGGGCTGAGCTCCTACAATGAGCAGTTCTTC. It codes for CASSLQAGLSSYNEQFF.